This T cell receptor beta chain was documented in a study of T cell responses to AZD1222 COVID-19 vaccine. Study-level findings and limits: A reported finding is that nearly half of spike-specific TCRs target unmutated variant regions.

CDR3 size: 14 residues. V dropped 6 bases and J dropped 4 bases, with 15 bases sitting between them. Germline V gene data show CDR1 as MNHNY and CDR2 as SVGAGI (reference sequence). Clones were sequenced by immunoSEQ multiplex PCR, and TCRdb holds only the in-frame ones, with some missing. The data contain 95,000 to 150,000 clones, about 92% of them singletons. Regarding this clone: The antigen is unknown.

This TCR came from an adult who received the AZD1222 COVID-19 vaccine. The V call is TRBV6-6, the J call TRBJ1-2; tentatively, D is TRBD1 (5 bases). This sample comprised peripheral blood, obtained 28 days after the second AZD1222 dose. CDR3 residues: CASSPGQVIYGYTF. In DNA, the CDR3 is TGTGCCAGCAGCCCCGGACAAGTCATCTATGGCTACACCTTC.